This entry describes one T cell receptor beta chain. The sample has other DNA sequences that encode this CDR3 too. The method was immunoSEQ multiplex PCR; TCRdb's version includes in-frame clones alone and lacks a portion of them. Here the sample spans more than 1.2 million clones, approximately 98.5% being singletons. CDR1 and CDR2 from the germline V gene are ENHRY and SYGVKD. This CDR3 has 12 amino acids. Trimming stripped 4 bases from V and 5 bases from J, with 5 bases between. The sample belongs to a study of shared clonotypes between healthy human individuals. This TCR was recovered from a man aged 25 to 45 in good health. The rearrangement links TRBV10-3 to TRBJ2-2; D unclear. The specimen sequenced was naive CD4+ T cells sorted from blood. The subset was: CD45RA+ positively selected. In nucleotides, the CDR3 is TGTGCCATCAGTGTAGGGACCGGGGAGCTGTTTTTT. This gives the protein CAISVGTGELFF.